This T cell receptor beta chain stems from a study of cytomegalovirus exposure and HLA in healthy donors. This clone was seen only once. The same CDR3 is also encoded by other DNA sequences in this sample. The CDR3 is 14 amino acids. Germline V lookup: CDR1 SGHRS, CDR2 YFSETQ. V dropped 0 bases and J dropped 0 bases, with 5 bases sitting between them. The PCR was carried out with 60 Vbeta primers and 13 Jbeta primers. Sequencing used immunoSEQ multiplex PCR; TCRdb keeps in-frame clones, though not all of them. The sample includes 170,000 or so clones, 70% to 90% of them seen just once. The TCR sequence derives from a girl aged 5 to 17 in good health and CMV-seropositive. The rearrangement joins TRBV5-1 to TRBJ2-3, with no clear D. The source material was PBMCs. CDR3 protein: CASSLGTSTDTQYF. Written as DNA, the CDR3 is TGCGCCAGCAGCTTGGGCACTAGCACAGATACGCAGTATTTT.